This T cell receptor beta chain comes out of a study of tumor-infiltrating lymphocytes in oesophageal squamous cell carcinoma. The CDR3 consists of 15 residues. TCRdb fed the reads into MiXCR, producing one record per CDR3 protein. The table has some 10,000 distinct CDR3 sequences, roughly 60% seen once. Input material: blood. This chain connects TRBV12-3 or TRBV12-4 to TRBJ2-1; TRBD1 matches 7 bases. Matching the DNA end better, TRBJ2-5 makes the J call doubtful. This receptor was obtained from a female donor with esophageal squamous cell carcinoma. The CDR3 DNA follows: TGTGCCAGCACCGTCACGACAGGGAACCAAGAGACCCAGTACTTC. Residues: CASTVTTGNQETQYF.